Listed below are T cell receptor beta chains from one sample, sequenced in a study of CD8 T cells in Susac syndrome. TCRdb re-analysed the immunoSEQ multiplex PCR reads in MiXCR, keeping a single row per CDR3 protein. Of about 69,000 distinct CDR3 sequences in the sample, approximately 95% were seen once. Sample: CD8+ T cells from PBMCs. These TCRs come from a human donor in good health. Each CDR3 is given with its conserved first and last residue. A D gene is named only where the DNA matches it firmly. Where a row states a size, it is once, few, many or the class of an expanded clone; other rows omit it.

j_call v_call clone_size d_call cdr3_aa cdr3_nt
TRBJ1-5 TRBV6-2/TRBV6-3 NA TRBD1 CASSAAATGTQPQHF TGTGCCAGCAGCGCCGCAGCGACAGGGACCCAGCCCCAGCATTTT
TRBJ2-1 TRBV27 NA NA CASSPQGIYEQFF TGTGCCAGCAGCCCCCAGGGAATATATGAGCAGTTCTTC
TRBJ2-1 TRBV6-2/TRBV6-3 NA TRBD2 CASRTGTSGGRGIYNEQFF TGTGCCAGCAGAACTGGGACTAGCGGGGGGAGAGGGATTTACAATGAGCAGTTCTTC
TRBJ2-1 TRBV29-1 NA NA CSVETGTYNEQFF TGCAGCGTTGAGACGGGGACCTACAATGAGCAGTTCTTC
TRBJ2-1 TRBV2 once NA CASTSSVLEQFF TGTGCCAGCACGTCATCGGTTCTTGAGCAGTTCTTC
TRBJ1-1 TRBV27 NA TRBD1 CASSLFYLGQGFTEAFF TGTGCCAGCAGTTTGTTTTATTTGGGACAGGGGTTCACTGAAGCTTTCTTT
TRBJ2-5 TRBV4-1 NA NA CASSQSPGQSQETQYF TGCGCCAGCAGCCAATCTCCGGGACAATCTCAAGAGACCCAGTACTTC
TRBJ2-7 TRBV7-9 NA NA CASSLVVHEQYF TGTGCCAGCAGCTTAGTTGTCCACGAGCAGTACTTC
TRBJ2-5 TRBV5-1 once NA CASSGEGGPGETQYF TGCGCCAGCAGCGGCGAGGGGGGACCGGGCGAGACCCAGTACTTC
TRBJ2-2 TRBV4-1 NA TRBD1 CASSHVITTTGIGELFF TGCGCCAGCAGCCACGTAATAACTACGACAGGGATCGGGGAGCTGTTTTTT
TRBJ1-6 TRBV28 NA NA CASSLTDSNSPLHF TGTGCCAGCAGTTTGACAGACTCCAATTCACCCCTCCACTTT
TRBJ1-1 TRBV14 NA TRBD1 CASSQVTGELAEAFF TGTGCCAGCAGCCAAGTCACAGGGGAGTTGGCTGAAGCTTTCTTT
TRBJ2-5 TRBV13 NA NA CASSSEGSQETQYF TGTGCCAGCTCGTCGGAGGGGTCCCAAGAGACCCAGTACTTC
TRBJ2-7 TRBV7-9 NA TRBD1 CASSLVGGTGATYEQYF TGTGCCAGCAGCTTAGTTGGAGGGACAGGGGCTACCTACGAGCAGTACTTC
TRBJ2-7 TRBV6-5 once NA CASSYSRDEQYF TGTGCCAGCAGTTACTCGAGGGACGAGCAGTACTTC
TRBJ2-7 TRBV5-4 once NA CASSSDGSYEQYF TGTGCCAGCAGCTCGGACGGCTCCTACGAGCAGTACTTC
TRBJ2-7 TRBV20-1 NA NA CSAPQTPAGYEQYF TGCAGTGCTCCCCAGACCCCGGCGGGATACGAGCAGTACTTC
TRBJ2-3 TRBV7-9 NA NA CASSHPVSGADTQYF TGTGCCAGCAGCCACCCAGTCTCAGGGGCAGATACGCAGTATTTT
TRBJ2-6 TRBV27 NA NA CASSGSANVLTF TGTGCCAGCAGTGGGAGCGCCAACGTCCTGACTTTC
TRBJ1-2 TRBV29-1 NA NA CSVEEEGVPNYGYTF TGCAGCGTTGAAGAGGAAGGGGTCCCTAACTATGGCTACACCTTC
TRBJ2-7 TRBV5-1 NA TRBD1 CASSFRTGPSSYEQYF TGCGCCAGCAGCTTTCGGACAGGTCCTAGCTCCTACGAGCAGTACTTC
TRBJ2-2 TRBV29-1 NA NA CSVAPPNTGELFF TGCAGCGTTGCCCCCCCGAACACCGGGGAGCTGTTTTTT
TRBJ2-5 TRBV2 NA NA CASKGETQYF TGTGCCAGCAAGGGAGAGACCCAGTACTTC
TRBJ2-1 TRBV7-3 NA TRBD2 CASSHPTSGGPNEQFF TGTGCCAGCAGCCACCCGACTAGCGGGGGGCCCAATGAGCAGTTCTTC
TRBJ2-7 TRBV4-1 once NA CASSIGFTSYEQYF TGCGCCAGCAGCATTGGGTTTACCTCCTACGAGCAGTACTTC
TRBJ1-1 TRBV13 once TRBD1 CASSLGQGSEAFF TGTGCCAGCAGCTTGGGACAGGGCTCTGAAGCTTTCTTT
TRBJ2-7 TRBV28 few TRBD2 CASSSLAGTHYEQYF TGTGCCAGCAGTTCACTAGCGGGGACTCACTACGAGCAGTACTTC
TRBJ2-1 TRBV6-4 NA NA CASSDRLGSTTEQFF TGTGCCAGCAGTGACAGACTAGGGTCGACGACTGAGCAGTTCTTC
TRBJ1-5 TRBV30 NA NA CAWSGGSTNQPQHF TGTGCCTGGAGCGGAGGGAGCACCAATCAGCCCCAGCATTTT
TRBJ2-7 TRBV29-1 NA TRBD2 CSGTSGGPSYEQYF TGCAGCGGTACTAGCGGGGGGCCTTCCTACGAGCAGTACTTC